One sample yielded the 4 T cell receptor beta chains listed below, sequenced in a study of T cells after yellow fever vaccination. Each CDR3 protein gets one entry after TCRdb re-called the 5' RACE reads with MiXCR. The top ten clones hold roughly 23% of a sample with 90,000 to 130,000 distinct CDR3 sequences, 8.4% of them seen once. Sequenced material: CD8+ T cells sorted from PBMCs, taken 45 days after the yellow fever booster vaccination. Every receptor here comes from a man aged 25-45 years who received the YFV17D yellow fever vaccine.

The table lists this clonotype with a few counts. CDR3 protein: CASSTDASGANVLTF. The CDR3 nucleotides read TGTGCCAGCAGCACAGATGCTAGTGGAGCCAACGTCCTGACTTTC. This rearrangement joins TRBV7-2 to TRBJ2-6; D gene uncertain. The CDR3 length is 15 residues. Per germline, CDR1 SGHTA and CDR2 FQGNSA. Trimming removed 5 bases at V and 7 bases at J, with 15 bases between.

This clonotype has ten or more counts. The V and J genes are TRBV5-1 and TRBJ2-1, with D uncertain. V was pared by 0 bases and J by 8 bases, with 9 bases between. This CDR3 is built from 13 residues. CDR1 is SGHRS and CDR2 is YFSETQ in the germline V gene. DNA of the CDR3: TGCGCCAGCAGCTTGGGTAGCTTCCATGAGCAGTTCTTC. It codes for CASSLGSFHEQFF. The full variable domain, with the rest looked up from reference TRBV5-1 and TRBJ2-1, is KAGVTQTPRYLIKTRGQQVTLSCSPISGHRSVSWYQQTPGQGLQFLFEYFSETQRNKGNFPGRFSGRQFSNSRSEMNVSTLELGDSALYLCASSLGSFHEQFFGPGTRLTVL.

This clonotype has a count of ten or more. CDR3 bases: TGTGCCACCAGTCCTTTTGGGCGGGAGCTCCAAGAGACCCAGTACTTC. It yields the protein CATSPFGRELQETQYF. The rearrangement joins TRBV15 to TRBJ2-5, with 7 bases that match TRBD2. Germline V gene sequence: CDR1 LNHNV, CDR2 YYDKDF (reference sequence). V shed 6 bases and J 1 base; nucleotides not matched to a gene: 11. The CDR3 contains 16 residues.

The table lists this clonotype with many counts. The V and J genes are TRBV5-1 and TRBJ2-3, with 11 bases lining up with TRBD2. V shed 3 bases, J shed 1 base, and the junction held 4 bases outside the gene matches. CDR1 is SGHRS, CDR2 YFSETQ, per germline. This CDR3 spans 16 amino acids. CDR3 residues: CASSSDSGRGTDTQYF. As DNA, the CDR3 is TGCGCCAGCAGCTCGGATAGCGGGAGGGGCACAGATACGCAGTATTTT.